Below are 3 T cell receptor beta chains sequenced from a single sample in a study of shared clonotypes between healthy human individuals. Produced via immunoSEQ multiplex PCR; TCRdb's table is partial and in-frame only. The table lists about 2.3 million clones, over 85% of them singletons. The sample consisted of naive CD4+ T cells from PBMCs. The subset here: CD45RA+ positively selected. Every receptor here comes from a man aged 18 to 35 in good health. Some clones in this sample may be carry-over from other donors' samples.

V gene TRBV15 combines with J gene TRBJ1-3, with TRBD1 matching 9 bases. This CDR3 region has 16 residues. CDR1 and CDR2 from the germline V gene are LNHNV and YYDKDF (reference sequence). The trim removed 5 bases at V and 4 bases at J, leaving 9 bases unmatched. The CDR3 DNA reads as TGTGCCACCAGCGCCAACAGGGGGCTGAGGGGAAACACCATATATTTT. It encodes CATSANRGLRGNTIYF.

The chain recombines TRBV7-2 with TRBJ2-1; D is possibly TRBD2 (5 bases). Germline assignment: CDR1 SGHTA and CDR2 FQGNSA. The CDR3 covers 15 residues. V was trimmed by 5 bases and J by 0 bases, leaving 11 bases between them. This chain's CDR3 is CASSPSGISYNEQFF. The CDR3 DNA reads as TGTGCCAGCAGCCCGAGCGGAATCTCCTACAATGAGCAGTTCTTC.

The V and J genes are TRBV2 and TRBJ1-1; D is ambiguous. V lost 5 bases to trimming and J lost 8 bases, with 9 bases between them. Per germline, CDR1 SNHLY and CDR2 FYNNEI. The CDR3 extends over 11 amino acids. CDR3 residues: CASSRMSEAFF. The CDR3 DNA is TGTGCCAGCAGTAGGATGTCAGAAGCTTTCTTT.